This is a list of T cell receptor beta chains from one sample in a study of monozygotic twins with inflammatory bowel disease. Reanalyzing the 5' RACE reads, TCRdb keeps one entry per CDR3 protein, without DNA. The sample has 400,000 to 500,000 distinct CDR3 sequences, and its top ten clones hold 2% to 2.5%. Source material: blood. The receptor set was obtained from a human donor with ulcerative colitis or Crohn's disease, or a healthy co-twin of an affected twin (not recorded which). The CDR3 runs from the conserved cysteine through the conserved F or W. The order of the fields is V gene, J gene, CDR3 protein.

TRBV11-2	TRBJ2-7	CASSLSGGTMYEQYF
TRBV9	TRBJ2-3	CASSLVADTQYF
TRBV5-1	TRBJ1-2	CASSFEEINRAGYTF
TRBV29-1	TRBJ2-2	CSVDREGKPGELFF
TRBV28	TRBJ2-7	CASRPWDYSYEQYF
TRBV28	TRBJ2-1	CATRREAYNEQFF
TRBV20-1	TRBJ1-3	CSAGDRGLSGNTIYF
TRBV14	TRBJ2-3	CASSKKGGGSPGTQYF
TRBV7-6	TRBJ2-1	CASSYSQEIAYNEQFF
TRBV25-1	TRBJ1-2	CASSEPGNVGYTF
TRBV7-3	TRBJ2-7	CASSLRSSGPYEQYF
TRBV18	TRBJ2-1	CASSPTTGGNNEQFF
TRBV20-1	TRBJ2-7	CSALRVGLAGASF
TRBV28	TRBJ1-3	CASTNIWLGNTIYF
TRBV9	TRBJ2-6	CASSFRARGLSGANVLTF
TRBV5-5	TRBJ2-2	CASSWGNRGTGELFF
TRBV20-1	TRBJ2-7	CSARSTGGTYEQYF
TRBV7-3	TRBJ2-1	CASSLGAGGHGEQFF
TRBV20-1	TRBJ2-1	CSAGGQWISYNEQFF
TRBV28	TRBJ2-7	CASRQEGPGGEQYF
TRBV28	TRBJ2-7	CASSYARRYYEQYF
TRBV19	TRBJ2-3	CASSSRLGGATDTQYF
TRBV20-1	TRBJ1-6	CSAGQGRMNSPLHF
TRBV4-3	TRBJ2-1	CASSQDRGLNEQFF
TRBV7-2	TRBJ2-3	CASSYGAMGGGRDTQYF
TRBV5-4	TRBJ1-1	CASSRGQQNTEAFF
TRBV6-1	TRBJ1-1	CASSPVLKTGKVRAFF
TRBV5-6	TRBJ1-3	CASSLRQPGNTIYF